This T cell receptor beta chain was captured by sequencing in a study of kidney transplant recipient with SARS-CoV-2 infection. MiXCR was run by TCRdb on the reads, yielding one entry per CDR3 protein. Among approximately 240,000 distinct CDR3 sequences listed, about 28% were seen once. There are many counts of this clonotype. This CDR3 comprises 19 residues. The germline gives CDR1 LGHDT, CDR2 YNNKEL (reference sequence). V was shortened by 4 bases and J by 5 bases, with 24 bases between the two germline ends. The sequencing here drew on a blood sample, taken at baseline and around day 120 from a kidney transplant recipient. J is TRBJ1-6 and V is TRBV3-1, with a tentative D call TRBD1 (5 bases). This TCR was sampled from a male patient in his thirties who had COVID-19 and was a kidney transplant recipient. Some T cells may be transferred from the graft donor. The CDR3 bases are TGTGCCAGCAGCCCCAACCGGCCCAGGGAACCACCCAATAATTCACCCCTCCACTTT. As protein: CASSPNRPREPPNNSPLHF.